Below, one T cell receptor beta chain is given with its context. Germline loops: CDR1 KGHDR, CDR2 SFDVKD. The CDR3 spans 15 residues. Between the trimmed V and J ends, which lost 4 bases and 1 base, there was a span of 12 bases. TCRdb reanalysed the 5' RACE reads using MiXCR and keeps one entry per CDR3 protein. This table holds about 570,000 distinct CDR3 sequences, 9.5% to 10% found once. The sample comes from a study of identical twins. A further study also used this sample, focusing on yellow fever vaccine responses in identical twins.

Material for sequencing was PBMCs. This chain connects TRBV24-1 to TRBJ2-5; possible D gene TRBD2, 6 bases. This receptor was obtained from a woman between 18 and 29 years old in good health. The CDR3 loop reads CATSEGTGGQETQYF. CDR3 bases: TGTGCCACCAGTGAGGGCACCGGGGGCCAAGAGACCCAGTACTTC.